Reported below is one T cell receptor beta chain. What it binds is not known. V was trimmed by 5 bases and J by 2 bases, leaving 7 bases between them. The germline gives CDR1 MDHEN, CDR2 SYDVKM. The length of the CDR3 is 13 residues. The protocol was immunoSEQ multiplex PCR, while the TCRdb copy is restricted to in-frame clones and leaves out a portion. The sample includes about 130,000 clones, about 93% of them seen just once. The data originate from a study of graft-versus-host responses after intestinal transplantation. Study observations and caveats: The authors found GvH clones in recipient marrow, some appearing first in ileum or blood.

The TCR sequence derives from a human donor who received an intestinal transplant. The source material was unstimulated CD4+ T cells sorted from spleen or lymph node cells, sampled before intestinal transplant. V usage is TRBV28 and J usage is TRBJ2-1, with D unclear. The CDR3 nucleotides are TGTGCCAGCAGTCCCCAAACCTACAATGAGCAGTTCTTC. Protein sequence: CASSPQTYNEQFF.